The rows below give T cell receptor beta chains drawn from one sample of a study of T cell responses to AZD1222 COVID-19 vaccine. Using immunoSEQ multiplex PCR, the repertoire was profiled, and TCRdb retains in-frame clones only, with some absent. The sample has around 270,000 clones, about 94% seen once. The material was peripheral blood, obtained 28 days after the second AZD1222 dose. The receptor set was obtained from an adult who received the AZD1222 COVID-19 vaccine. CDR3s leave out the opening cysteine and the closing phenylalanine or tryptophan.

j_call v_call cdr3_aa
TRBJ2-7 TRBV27 ASSPSRGGGNWYEQY
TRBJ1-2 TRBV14 ASSQERGAYYGYT
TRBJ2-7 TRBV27 ASRRTRTNYEQY
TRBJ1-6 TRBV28 ASSLSGAVNSPLH
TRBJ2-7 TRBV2 ASSPWTGGQY
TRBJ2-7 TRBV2 ASNGQGSYEQY
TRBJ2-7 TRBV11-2 ASSLVGAGAYEQY
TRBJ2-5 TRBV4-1 ASSHGDRAQETQY
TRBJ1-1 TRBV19 ASSMGGAGMNTEAF
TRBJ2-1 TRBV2 ASSSGLAPYNEQF
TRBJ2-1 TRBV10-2 ASGGYYNEQF
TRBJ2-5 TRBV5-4 ASSLGSPGVETQY
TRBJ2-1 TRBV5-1 ASSLMASGSGGEQF
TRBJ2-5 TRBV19 ASSIEGTGEQETQY
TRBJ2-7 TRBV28 ASSRGQQTGEQY
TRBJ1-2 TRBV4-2 ASSQDLGEGYGYT
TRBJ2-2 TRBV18 ASSPVQGARNGGELF
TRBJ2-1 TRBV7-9 ASSIGQGGYNEQF
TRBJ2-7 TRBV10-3 AISESIGFMY
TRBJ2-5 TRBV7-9 ASSPWTRSETQY
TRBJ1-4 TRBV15 ATSRALPGTGEKLF
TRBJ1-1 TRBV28 ASRKGMNTEAF
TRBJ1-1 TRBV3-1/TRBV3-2 ASSQDLPNTEAF
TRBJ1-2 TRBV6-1 ASSEETGRNGYT
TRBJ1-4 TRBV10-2 ASSESTGVNEKLF
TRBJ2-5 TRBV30 AWSAGGMGETQY
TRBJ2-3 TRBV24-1 ATRGGLDTQY
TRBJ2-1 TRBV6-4 ASSDSSGYNEQF
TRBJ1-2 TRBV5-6 ASSPGTIGYT
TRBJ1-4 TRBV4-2 ASSRTGGEEKLF
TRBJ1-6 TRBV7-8 ASSPGGSDSPLH